The source of this T cell receptor (beta chain) is a study of CD8 T cells in ankylosing spondylitis. TCRdb processed the 5' RACE reads anew with MiXCR; each CDR3 protein has one entry. The table lists more than 150,000 distinct CDR3 sequences, 10% to 15% of them singletons. CDR1 and CDR2 from the germline V gene are SGHAT and FQDESV (reference sequence). The CDR3 is made up of 18 amino acids. V was shortened by 5 bases and J by 2 bases, with 22 bases between the two germline ends. This clonotype has ten or more counts. The rearrangement uses TRBV11-1 and TRBJ2-1; no reliable D call. The sequence derives from a female donor with ankylosing spondylitis or in good health (not recorded which). The material sequenced was blood, either unsorted or a sorted T cell fraction (not recorded which). The CDR3: CASSLVAQSSSAYNEQFF. Written as DNA, the CDR3 is TGTGCCAGCAGCCTTGTTGCCCAGTCAAGCTCAGCCTACAATGAGCAGTTCTTC.